One T cell receptor beta chain is described in this entry. Its antigen is currently unknown. Germline loops: CDR1 MNHEY, CDR2 SMNVEV (reference sequence). The CDR3 is 14 amino acids. A second PCR of 7 to 11 cycles used a sample-barcoded 5' primer and a J-beta primer mix. TCRdb passed the 5' RACE reads through MiXCR, listing each CDR3 protein once. The table records 700,000 to 800,000 distinct CDR3 sequences, 40% to 45% of them present only once. This entry comes from a study of blood T cells in healthy people across ages. Study observations and caveats: Age advanced and TCR beta diversity per million T cells fell, roughly linearly. Naive T cell percentage showed a strong correlation with TCR beta diversity.

The sample consisted of blood. The source is a woman aged 60-75 years in good health. V gene TRBV27 combines with J gene TRBJ2-5; 8 nucleotides match TRBD1. The DNA end is a closer match to TRBJ2-7, so the J assignment may be wrong. DNA for the CDR3: TGTGCCAGCGGTCAGGGGGCAGGGATCTACGAGCAGTACTTC. This sequence encodes CASGQGAGIYEQYF.